This TCR beta chain was documented in a study of vaccination effects on CD4 cells after COVID-19 (dated by TCRdb to about 2022). Notes on the research overall: Participants received two doses of either the BNT162b2 or the mRNA-1273 mRNA SARS-CoV-2 vaccine. SARS-CoV-2 spike-specific CD4+ TCR repertoires from before and after mRNA vaccination were compared in COVID-19 convalescent patients and in infection-naive vaccine recipients. Altogether, over 9 COVID-19 convalescent patients and several SARS-CoV-2-naive healthy vaccine recipients made up the full study. In the study, cultures from other donors were sequenced using the Oncomine TCR Beta short-read assay on an Illumina iSeq 100.

As for this clone: Its antigen has not been determined. Base qualities are not recorded, but no much larger clone differs from it by a single base.

Broad study findings and their caveats: At late post-vaccination timepoints, both infection-induced and vaccine-induced clones showed marked clonal contraction, consistent with waning T cell responses. In healthy vaccine recipients, vaccine-induced clones were almost all SARS-CoV-2 mono-reactive, with only 1 of 255 being cross-reactive with common cold coronaviruses. Only a small number of convalescent patients were included, and no early post-infection timepoints were available, which limited the study.

In the ViraFEST assay, PBMC were stimulated with viral peptide pools, and TCR sequencing was then used to find antigen-specific CD4+ T cell clonotypes based on their expansion. After less than 13 days of culture, CD4+ T cells were isolated with the EasySep CD4+ T cell isolation kit. The absence of prior SARS-CoV-2 infection in healthy vaccine recipients was confirmed by negative nucleocapsid antibodies before and after vaccination. Each well held over 1.5 million PBMC cultured in IMDM containing approximately 5.3% human AB serum, roughly 10 IU/ml IL-2 and gentamicin, along with around 11 ug/ml peptides. Half of the culture medium was replaced with fresh IL-2-containing medium on days 3 and 7. Each peptide stimulation condition was cultured in triplicate wells unless otherwise noted. PBMC were separated from whole blood using Ficoll-Paque Plus gradient centrifugation and were then either cryopreserved at -140C or used fresh. The overlapping peptide pools covered the spike proteins of SARS-CoV-2 and of the common cold coronaviruses HCoV-NL63, HCoV-OC43 and HCoV-229E. Genomic DNA was extracted from cultured CD4+ T cells with the QIAamp micro DNA kit.

Preparation of the library involved the immunoSEQ multiplex PCR assay. DNA from the CD4+ T cells that had been cultured and isolated underwent TCR beta CDR3 sequencing. On the authors' methods: Non-productive TCR sequences were removed and reads were trimmed to the CDR3 region, keeping CDR3s of at least 7 amino acids. The MANAFEST web app was used to identify antigen-specific clonotypes by comparing expansion in peptide wells with expansion in reference cultures. To be called positive, a clone needed expansion at FDR<0.05 compared with the reference and with all other wells, an odds ratio greater than 5, and a frequency greater than 0.1% in two replicate wells. Cross-reactive clonotypes were defined as significantly expanded in SARS-CoV-2 spike wells and in at least one common cold coronavirus spike condition. Using the stringdist R package, CDR3 similarity was measured by Levenshtein distance, and unrooted trees were constructed with ape in R 3.6.1. The table comes from immuneACCESS by way of TCRdb, which keeps in-frame sequences with V and J called. Part of the clones is missing from these tables; in studies checked, under half for an unresolved V gene and the rest for unknown reasons. Clone size and the V and J calls come from that table; the DNA yielded D and trimming. The sample table contains approximately 54,000 clones; only one count was recorded for roughly 80% of them. The ten largest clones capture roughly 2.3% of the sample.

This sequence was found in a human donor who received a COVID-19 vaccine. The specimen comprised CD4+ T cells from PBMCs cultured with HCoV-229E spike peptides, sampled before COVID-19 vaccination. Per the publication, the cell subset or site label means: HCoV-229E spike overlapping peptide pool stimulation.

The CDR3 here reads CAIRSTSGGAPDTQYF. Here is the DNA: TGTGCCATCAGGTCTACTAGCGGGGGGGCCCCAGATACGCAGTATTTT. The chain is assembled from TRBV10-3 and TRBJ2-3; TRBD2 lines up with 13 middle nucleotides. Sequences ENHRY (CDR1) and SYGVKD (CDR2) are obtained from the germline V gene. The CDR3 contains 16 residues, cysteine and phenylalanine counted. The DNA shown is the 48-base CDR3, in frame from base 1. Trimming leaves V shorter by 6 bases and J shorter by 4 bases, with the junction holding 7 bases beyond the gene matches.